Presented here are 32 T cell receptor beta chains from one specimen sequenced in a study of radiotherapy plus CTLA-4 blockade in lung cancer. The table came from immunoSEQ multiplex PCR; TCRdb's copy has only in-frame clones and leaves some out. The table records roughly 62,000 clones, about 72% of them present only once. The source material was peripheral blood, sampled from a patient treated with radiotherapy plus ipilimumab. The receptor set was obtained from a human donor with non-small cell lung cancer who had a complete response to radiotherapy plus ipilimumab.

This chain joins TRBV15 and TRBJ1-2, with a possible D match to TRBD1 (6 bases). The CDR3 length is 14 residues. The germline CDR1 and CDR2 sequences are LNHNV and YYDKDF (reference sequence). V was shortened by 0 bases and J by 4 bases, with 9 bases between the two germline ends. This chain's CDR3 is CATSREGGLYGYTF. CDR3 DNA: TGTGCCACCAGCAGAGAAGGGGGACTCTATGGCTACACCTTC.

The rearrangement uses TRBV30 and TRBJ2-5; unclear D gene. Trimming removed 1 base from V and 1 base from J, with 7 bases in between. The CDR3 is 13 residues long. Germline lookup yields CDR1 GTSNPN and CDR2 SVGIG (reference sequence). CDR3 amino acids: CAWSARSQETQYF. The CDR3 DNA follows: TGTGCCTGGAGTGCCCGGTCCCAAGAGACCCAGTACTTC.

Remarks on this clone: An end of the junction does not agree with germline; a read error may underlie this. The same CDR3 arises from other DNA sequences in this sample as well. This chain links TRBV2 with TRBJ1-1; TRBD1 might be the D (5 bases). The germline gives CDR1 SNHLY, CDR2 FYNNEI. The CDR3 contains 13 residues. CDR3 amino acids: CASSEWEDTEAFF. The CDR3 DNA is TGTGCCAGCAGTGAATGGGAGGACACTGAGGCTTTCTTT.

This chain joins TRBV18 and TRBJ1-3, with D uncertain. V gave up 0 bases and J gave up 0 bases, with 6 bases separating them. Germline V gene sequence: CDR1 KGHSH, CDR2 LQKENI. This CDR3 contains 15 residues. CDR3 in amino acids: CASSPPATSGNTIYF. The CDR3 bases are TGTGCCAGCTCACCACCGGCCACCTCTGGAAACACCATATATTTT.

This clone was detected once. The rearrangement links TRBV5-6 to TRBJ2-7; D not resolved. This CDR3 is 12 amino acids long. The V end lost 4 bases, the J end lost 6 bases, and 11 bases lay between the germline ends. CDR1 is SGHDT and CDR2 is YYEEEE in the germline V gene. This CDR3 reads CASSGNSGEQYV. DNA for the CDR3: TGTGCCAGCAGCGGAAACTCAGGCGAGCAGTACGTC.

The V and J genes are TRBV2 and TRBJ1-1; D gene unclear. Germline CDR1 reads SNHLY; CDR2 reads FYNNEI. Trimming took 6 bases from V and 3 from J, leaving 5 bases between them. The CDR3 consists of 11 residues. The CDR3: CASSYYTEAFF. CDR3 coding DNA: TGTGCCAGCAGCTATTACACTGAAGCTTTCTTT.

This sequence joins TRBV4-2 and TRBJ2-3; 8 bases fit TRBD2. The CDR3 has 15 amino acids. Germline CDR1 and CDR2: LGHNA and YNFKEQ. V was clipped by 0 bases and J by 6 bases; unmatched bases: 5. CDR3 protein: CASSQETGGPDTQYF. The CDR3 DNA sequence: TGTGCCAGCAGCCAAGAGACGGGGGGGCCTGATACGCAGTATTTT.

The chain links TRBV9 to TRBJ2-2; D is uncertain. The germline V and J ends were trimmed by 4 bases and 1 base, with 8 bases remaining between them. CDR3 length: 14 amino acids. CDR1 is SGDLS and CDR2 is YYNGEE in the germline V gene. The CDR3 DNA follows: TGTGCCAGCAGCCCCAAGATGAACACCGGGGAGCTGTTTTTT. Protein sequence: CASSPKMNTGELFF.

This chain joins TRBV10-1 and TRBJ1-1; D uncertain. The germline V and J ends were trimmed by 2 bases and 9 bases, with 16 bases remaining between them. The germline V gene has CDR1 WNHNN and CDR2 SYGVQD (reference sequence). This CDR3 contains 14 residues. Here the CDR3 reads CASSEAVAASQAFF. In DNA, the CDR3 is TGCGCCAGCAGTGAGGCTGTAGCAGCGTCCCAAGCTTTCTTT.

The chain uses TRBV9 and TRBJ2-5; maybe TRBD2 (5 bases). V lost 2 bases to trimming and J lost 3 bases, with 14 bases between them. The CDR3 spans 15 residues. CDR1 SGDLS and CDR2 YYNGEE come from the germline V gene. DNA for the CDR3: TGTGCCAGCAGCGTCAGTTACGGGATGGAAGAGACCCAGTACTTC. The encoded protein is CASSVSYGMEETQYF. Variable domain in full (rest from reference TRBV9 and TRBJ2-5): DSGVTQTPKHLITATGQRVTLRCSPRSGDLSVYWYQQSLDQGLQFLIQYYNGEERAKGNILERFSAQQFPDLHSELNLSSLELGDSALYFCASSVSYGMEETQYFGPGTRLLVL.

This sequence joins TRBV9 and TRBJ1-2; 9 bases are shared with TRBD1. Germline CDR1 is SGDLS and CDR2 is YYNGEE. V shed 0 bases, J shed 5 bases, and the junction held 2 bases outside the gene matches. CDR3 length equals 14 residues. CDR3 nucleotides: TGTGCCAGCAGCGTAGGACAGGGGGAGTATGGCTACACCTTC. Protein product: CASSVGQGEYGYTF.

This CDR3 is CASSGGMGNQPQHF. CDR3 DNA sequence: TGTGCCAGCAGTGGCGGTATGGGCAATCAGCCCCAGCATTTT. V usage is TRBV2 and J usage is TRBJ1-5; D is unclear. The germline V gene encodes CDR1 SNHLY and CDR2 FYNNEI. The CDR3 sequence is 14 residues long. The V gene lost 4 bases and the J gene lost 2 bases, with 9 bases spanning the gap.

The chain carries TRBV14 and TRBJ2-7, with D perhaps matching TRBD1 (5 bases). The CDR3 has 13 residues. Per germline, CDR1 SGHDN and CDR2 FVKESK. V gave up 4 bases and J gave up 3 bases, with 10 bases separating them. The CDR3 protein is CASSLSTGYEQYV. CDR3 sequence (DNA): TGTGCCAGCAGCCTTTCTACAGGCTACGAGCAGTACGTC.

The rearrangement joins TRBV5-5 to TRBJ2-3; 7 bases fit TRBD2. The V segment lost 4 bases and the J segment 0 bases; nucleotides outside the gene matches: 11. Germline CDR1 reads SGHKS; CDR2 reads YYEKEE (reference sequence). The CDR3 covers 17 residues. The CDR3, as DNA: TGTGCCAGCAGCGCACCCGGGAGGTACATAAGCACAGATACGCAGTATTTT. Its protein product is CASSAPGRYISTDTQYF. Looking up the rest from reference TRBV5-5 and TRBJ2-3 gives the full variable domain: DAGVTQSPTHLIKTRGQQVTLRCSPISGHKSVSWYQQVLGQGPQFIFQYYEKEERGRGNFPDRFSARQFPNYSSELNVNALLLGDSALYLCASSAPGRYISTDTQYFGPGTRLTVL.

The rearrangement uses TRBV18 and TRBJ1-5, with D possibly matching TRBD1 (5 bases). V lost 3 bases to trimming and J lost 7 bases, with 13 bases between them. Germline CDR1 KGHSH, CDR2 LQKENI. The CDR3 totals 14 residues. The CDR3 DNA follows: TGTGCCAGCTCACCGACAGAGACGGGCCAGCCCCAGCATTTT. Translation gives CASSPTETGQPQHF.

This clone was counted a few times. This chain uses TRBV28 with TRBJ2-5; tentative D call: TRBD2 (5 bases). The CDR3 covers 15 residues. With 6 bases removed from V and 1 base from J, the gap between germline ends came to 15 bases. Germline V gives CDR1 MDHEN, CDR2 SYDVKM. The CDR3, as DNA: TGTGCCAGCAGGTCGGCGGGTGTGGGCCAAGAGACCCAGTACTTC. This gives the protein CASRSAGVGQETQYF.

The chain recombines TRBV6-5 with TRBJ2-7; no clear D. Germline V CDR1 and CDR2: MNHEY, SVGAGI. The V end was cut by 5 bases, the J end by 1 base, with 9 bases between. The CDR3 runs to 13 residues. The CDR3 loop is CASSAYESYEQYF. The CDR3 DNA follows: TGTGCCAGCAGTGCTTATGAATCCTACGAGCAGTACTTC.

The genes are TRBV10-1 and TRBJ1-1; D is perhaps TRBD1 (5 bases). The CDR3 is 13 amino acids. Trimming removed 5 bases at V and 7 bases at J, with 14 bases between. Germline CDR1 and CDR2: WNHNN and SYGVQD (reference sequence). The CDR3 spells CASSRRGTGEAFF. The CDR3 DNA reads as TGCGCCAGCAGTAGGAGGGGAACGGGTGAAGCTTTCTTT.

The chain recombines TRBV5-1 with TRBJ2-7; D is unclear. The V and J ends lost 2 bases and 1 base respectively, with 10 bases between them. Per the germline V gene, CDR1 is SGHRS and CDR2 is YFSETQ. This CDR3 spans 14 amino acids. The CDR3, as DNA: TGCGCCAGCAGCTTAAAACCGGCTTCCTACGAGCAGTACGTC. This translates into CASSLKPASYEQYV.

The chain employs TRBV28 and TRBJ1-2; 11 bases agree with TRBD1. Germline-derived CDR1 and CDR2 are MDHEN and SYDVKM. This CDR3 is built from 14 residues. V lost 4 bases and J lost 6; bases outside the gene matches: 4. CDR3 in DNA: TGTGCCAGCAGTTCGGGACAGGGGGGGGATGGCTACACCTTC. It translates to CASSSGQGGDGYTF.

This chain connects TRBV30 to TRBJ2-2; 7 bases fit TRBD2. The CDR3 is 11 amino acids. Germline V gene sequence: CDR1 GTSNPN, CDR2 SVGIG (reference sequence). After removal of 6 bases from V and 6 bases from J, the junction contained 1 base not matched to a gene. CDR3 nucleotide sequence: TGTGCCTGCCGGGAGGCCGGGGAGCTGTTTTTT. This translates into CACREAGELFF.

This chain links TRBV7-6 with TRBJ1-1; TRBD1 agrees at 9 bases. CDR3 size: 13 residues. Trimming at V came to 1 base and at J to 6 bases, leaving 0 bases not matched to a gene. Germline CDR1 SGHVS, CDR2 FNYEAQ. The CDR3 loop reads CASSLGTGAEAFF. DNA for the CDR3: TGTGCCAGCAGCTTAGGGACAGGGGCTGAAGCTTTCTTT.

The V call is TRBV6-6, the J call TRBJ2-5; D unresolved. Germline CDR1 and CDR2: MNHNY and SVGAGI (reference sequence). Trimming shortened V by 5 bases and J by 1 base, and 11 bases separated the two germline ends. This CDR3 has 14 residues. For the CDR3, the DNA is TGTGCCAGCAGTCCCGGCAGATTCCAAGAGACCCAGTACTTC. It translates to CASSPGRFQETQYF.

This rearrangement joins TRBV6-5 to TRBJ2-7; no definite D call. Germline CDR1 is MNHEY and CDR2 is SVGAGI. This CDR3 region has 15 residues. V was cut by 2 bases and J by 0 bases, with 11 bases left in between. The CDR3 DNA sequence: TGTGCCAGCAGTTACAGCTATTCTCGCTCCTACGAGCAGTACTTC. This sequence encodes CASSYSYSRSYEQYF.

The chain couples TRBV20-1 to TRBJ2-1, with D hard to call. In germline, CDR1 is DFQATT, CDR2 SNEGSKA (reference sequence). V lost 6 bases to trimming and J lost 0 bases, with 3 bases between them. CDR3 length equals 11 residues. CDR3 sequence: CSADSYNEQFF. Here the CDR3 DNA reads TGCAGTGCAGACTCCTACAATGAGCAGTTCTTC.

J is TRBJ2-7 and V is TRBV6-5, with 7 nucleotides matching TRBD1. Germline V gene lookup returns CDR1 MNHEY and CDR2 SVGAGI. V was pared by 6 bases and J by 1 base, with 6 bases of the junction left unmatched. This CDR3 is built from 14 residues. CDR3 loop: CASRRQGASYEQYF. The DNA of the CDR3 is TGTGCCAGCAGGAGACAGGGAGCTTCCTACGAGCAGTACTTC.

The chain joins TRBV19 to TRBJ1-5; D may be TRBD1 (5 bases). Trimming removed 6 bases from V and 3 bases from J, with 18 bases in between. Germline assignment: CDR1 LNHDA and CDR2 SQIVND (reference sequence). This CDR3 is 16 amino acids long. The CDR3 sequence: CASRPFGDGYNQPQHF. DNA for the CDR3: TGTGCCAGTAGACCATTTGGGGACGGTTACAATCAGCCCCAGCATTTT.

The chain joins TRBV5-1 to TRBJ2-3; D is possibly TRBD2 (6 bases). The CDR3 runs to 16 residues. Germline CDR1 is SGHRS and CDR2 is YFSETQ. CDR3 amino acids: CTGEENVQEGTDTQYF. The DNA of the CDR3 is TGCACCGGGGAGGAGAATGTACAGGAGGGCACAGATACGCAGTATTTT.

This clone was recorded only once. The CDR3 sequence is CASSSYVALNTEAFF. The CDR3 DNA reads TGTGCCAGCAGTTCGTACGTAGCTTTGAACACTGAAGCTTTCTTT. The chain links TRBV28 to TRBJ1-1; no clear D gene. Germline V CDR1 and CDR2: MDHEN, SYDVKM. Trimming removed 4 bases from V and 0 bases from J, with 12 bases in between. The CDR3 covers 15 residues.

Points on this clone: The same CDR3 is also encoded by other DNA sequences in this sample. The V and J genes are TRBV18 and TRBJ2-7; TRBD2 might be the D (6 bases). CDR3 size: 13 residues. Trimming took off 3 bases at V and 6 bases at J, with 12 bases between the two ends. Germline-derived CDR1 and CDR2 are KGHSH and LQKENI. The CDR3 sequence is CASSPLGEAEQYF. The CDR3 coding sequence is TGTGCCAGCTCACCGTTGGGGGAGGCCGAGCAGTACTTC. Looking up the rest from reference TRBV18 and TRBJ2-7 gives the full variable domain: NAGVMQNPRHLVRRRGQEARLRCSPMKGHSHVYWYRQLPEEGLKFMVYLQKENIIDESGMPKERFSAEFPKEGPSILRIQQVVRGDSAAYFCASSPLGEAEQYFGPGTRLTVT.

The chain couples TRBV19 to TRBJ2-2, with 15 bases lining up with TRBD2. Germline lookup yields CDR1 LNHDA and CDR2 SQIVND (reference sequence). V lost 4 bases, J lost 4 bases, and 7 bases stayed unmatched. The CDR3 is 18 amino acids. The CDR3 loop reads CASSKGLAGGGGTGELFF. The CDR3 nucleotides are TGTGCCAGTAGTAAGGGACTAGCGGGAGGAGGCGGCACCGGGGAGCTGTTTTTT. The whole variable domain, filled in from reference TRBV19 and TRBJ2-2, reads DGGITQSPKYLFRKEGQNVTLSCEQNLNHDAMYWYRQDPGQGLRLIYYSQIVNDFQKGDIAEGYSVSREKKESFPLTVTSAQKNPTAFYLCASSKGLAGGGGTGELFFGEGSRLTVL.

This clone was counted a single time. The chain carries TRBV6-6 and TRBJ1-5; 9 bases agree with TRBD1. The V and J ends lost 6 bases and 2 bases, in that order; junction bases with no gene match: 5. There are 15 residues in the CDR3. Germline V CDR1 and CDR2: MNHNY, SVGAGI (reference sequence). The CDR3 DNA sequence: TGTGCCAGCAGCCACACAGGGGGCGGCAATCAGCCCCAGCATTTT. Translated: CASSHTGGGNQPQHF.